This paragraph reports one T cell receptor beta chain. Its matching antigen is unknown. This record belongs to a study of a mutant IDH1 vaccine in newly diagnosed glioma. Looking at the study overall: In some groups vaccination began 4-6 weeks post-radiotherapy; others received it with temozolomide. Every participant had undergone radiotherapy, temozolomide, or both before, and most underwent both. Treated patients had a mean age of about 38 years and a roughly 62% male, around 40% female split.

The protocol was immunoSEQ multiplex PCR, while the TCRdb copy is restricted to in-frame clones and leaves out a portion. Seen here are 65,000 to 85,000 clones, roughly 86% observed once, and the top ten hold 1.5% to 2.5%. This sample's time point: week 35, safety follow-up. Vaccination comprised doses that each held 300 ug of mutant IDH1 20-mer peptide, plus topical imiquimod. CDR1 MDHEN and CDR2 SYDVKM come from the germline V gene. V was clipped by 7 bases and J by 4 bases; unmatched bases: 11. The CDR3 contains 16 residues. The receptor comes from a man aged 25 to 40 with glioma. J is TRBJ2-2 and V is TRBV28; 8 bases agree with TRBD2. The material sequenced was PBMCs, taken from a glioma patient whose treatment included an IDH1 peptide vaccine. For the CDR3, the DNA is TGTGCCAGCACCCACCCTCGGGGGGGTGGCACCGGGGAGCTGTTTTTT. Protein: CASTHPRGGGTGELFF. Supplemented by reference TRBV28 and TRBJ2-2, the full variable domain reads DVKVTQSSRYLVKRTGEKVFLECVQDMDHENMFWYRQDPGLGLRLIYFSYDVKMKEKGDIPEGYSVSREKKERFSLILESASTNQTSMYLCASTHPRGGGTGELFFGEGSRLTVL.